This T cell receptor (beta chain) was captured in a study of T cells after yellow fever vaccination. One entry per CDR3 protein results from TCRdb running MiXCR on the 5' RACE reads. This table has some 550,000 distinct CDR3 sequences, about a fifth appearing once. The receptor was isolated from a young man who received the YFV17D yellow fever vaccine. Sequencing used PBMCs, obtained 15 days after the yellow fever booster vaccination.

The CDR3 DNA reads TGCAGTGCTAGTGTGAGGGGGCATGGGCAGCCCCAGCATTTT. It is translated as CSASVRGHGQPQHF. The chain has TRBV20-1 and TRBJ1-5, with TRBD1 matching 7 bases. The V and J ends lost 3 bases and 7 bases, in that order; junction bases with no gene match: 9. This CDR3 contains 14 residues. Germline assignment: CDR1 DFQATT and CDR2 SNEGSKA (reference sequence).